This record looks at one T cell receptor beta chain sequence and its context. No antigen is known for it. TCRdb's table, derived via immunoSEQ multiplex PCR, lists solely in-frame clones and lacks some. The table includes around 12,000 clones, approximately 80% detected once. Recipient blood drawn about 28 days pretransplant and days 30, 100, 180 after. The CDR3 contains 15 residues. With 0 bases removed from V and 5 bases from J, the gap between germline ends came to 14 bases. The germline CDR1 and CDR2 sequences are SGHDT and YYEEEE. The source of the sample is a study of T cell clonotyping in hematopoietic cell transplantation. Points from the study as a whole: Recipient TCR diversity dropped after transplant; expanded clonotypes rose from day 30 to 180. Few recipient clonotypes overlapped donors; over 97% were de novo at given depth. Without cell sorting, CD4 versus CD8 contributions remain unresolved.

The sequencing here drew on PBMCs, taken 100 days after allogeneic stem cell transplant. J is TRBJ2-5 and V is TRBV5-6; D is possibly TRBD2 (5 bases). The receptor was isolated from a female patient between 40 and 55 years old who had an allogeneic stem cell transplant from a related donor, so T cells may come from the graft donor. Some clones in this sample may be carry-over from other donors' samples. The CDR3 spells CASSLAGIGQETQYF. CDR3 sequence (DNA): TGTGCCAGCAGCTTGGCGGGGATTGGTCAGGAGACCCAGTACTTC.